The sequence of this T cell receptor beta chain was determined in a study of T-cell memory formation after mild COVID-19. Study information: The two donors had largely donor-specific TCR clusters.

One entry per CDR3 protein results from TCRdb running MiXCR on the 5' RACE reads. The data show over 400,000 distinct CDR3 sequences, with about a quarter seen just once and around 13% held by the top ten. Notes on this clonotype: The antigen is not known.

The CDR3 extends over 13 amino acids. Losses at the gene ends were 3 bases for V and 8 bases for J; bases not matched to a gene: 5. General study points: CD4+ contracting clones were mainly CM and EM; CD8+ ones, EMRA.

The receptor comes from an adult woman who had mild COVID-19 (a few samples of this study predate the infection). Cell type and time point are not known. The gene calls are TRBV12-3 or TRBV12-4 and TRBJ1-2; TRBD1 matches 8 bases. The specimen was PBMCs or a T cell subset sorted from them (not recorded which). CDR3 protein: CASSFGQGGGYTF. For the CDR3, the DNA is TGTGCCAGCAGTTTCGGACAGGGCGGCGGCTACACCTTC.